This T cell receptor beta chain derives from a study of T cell changes during pregnancy in multiple sclerosis. The germline gives CDR1 SQVTM, CDR2 ANQGSEA. This CDR3 is 13 amino acids long. Trimming shortened V by 3 bases and J by 7 bases, and 13 bases separated the two germline ends. Repertoires were generated with immunoSEQ multiplex PCR, while TCRdb's copy carries only in-frame clones and drops some. The sample has 60,000 or so clones, around 90% seen once. The source was peripheral blood, collected in the first trimester of pregnancy. The TCR originated in a female donor in good health, enrolled as a control in a pregnancy study. V usage is TRBV29-1 and J usage is TRBJ1-5; tentative D call: TRBD1 (5 bases). This chain's CDR3 is CSVEGGAGQPQHF. CDR3 DNA sequence: TGCAGCGTTGAGGGAGGGGCAGGCCAGCCCCAGCATTTT.